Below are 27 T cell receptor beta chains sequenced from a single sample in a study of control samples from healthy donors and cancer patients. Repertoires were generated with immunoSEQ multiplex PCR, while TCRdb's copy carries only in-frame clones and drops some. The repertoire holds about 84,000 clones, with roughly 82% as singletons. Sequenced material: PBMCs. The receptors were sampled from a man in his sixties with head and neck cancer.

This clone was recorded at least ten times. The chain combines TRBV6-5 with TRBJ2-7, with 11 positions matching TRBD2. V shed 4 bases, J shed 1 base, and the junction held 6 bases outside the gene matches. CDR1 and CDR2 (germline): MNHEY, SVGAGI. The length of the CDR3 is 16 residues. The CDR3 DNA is TGTGCCAGCAGTTCCGCCGGGACTAGCGGTTCCTACGAGCAGTACTTC. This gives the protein CASSSAGTSGSYEQYF.

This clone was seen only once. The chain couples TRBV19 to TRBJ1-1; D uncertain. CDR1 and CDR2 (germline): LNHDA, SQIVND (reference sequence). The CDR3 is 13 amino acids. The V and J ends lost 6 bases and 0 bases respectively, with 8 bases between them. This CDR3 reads CASRYNLNTEAFF. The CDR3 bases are TGTGCCAGTAGATACAACTTGAACACTGAAGCTTTCTTT.

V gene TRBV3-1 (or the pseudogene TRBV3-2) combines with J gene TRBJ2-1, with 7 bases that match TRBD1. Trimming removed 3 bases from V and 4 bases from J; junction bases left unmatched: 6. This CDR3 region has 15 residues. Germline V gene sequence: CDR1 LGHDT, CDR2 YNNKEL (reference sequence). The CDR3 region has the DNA TGTGCCAGCAGCCAGTGGGACAGCAAATACAATGAGCAGTTCTTC. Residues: CASSQWDSKYNEQFF.

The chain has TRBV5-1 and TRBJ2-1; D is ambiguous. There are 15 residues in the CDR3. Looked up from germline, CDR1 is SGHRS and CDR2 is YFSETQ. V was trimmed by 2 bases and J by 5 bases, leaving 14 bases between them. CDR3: CASSLTPIADNEQFF. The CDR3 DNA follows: TGCGCCAGCAGCTTAACCCCGATCGCAGACAATGAGCAGTTCTTC.

The DNA for the CDR3 is TGCGCCAGCAGCACGCGGACAGGAACAACTAATGAAAAACTGTTTTTT. It codes for CASSTRTGTTNEKLFF. The rearrangement joins TRBV4-1 to TRBJ1-4; 7 positions match TRBD1. The V segment lost 5 bases and the J segment 0 bases; nucleotides outside the gene matches: 6. CDR1 is MGHRA, CDR2 YSYEKL, per germline. The CDR3 spans 16 residues.

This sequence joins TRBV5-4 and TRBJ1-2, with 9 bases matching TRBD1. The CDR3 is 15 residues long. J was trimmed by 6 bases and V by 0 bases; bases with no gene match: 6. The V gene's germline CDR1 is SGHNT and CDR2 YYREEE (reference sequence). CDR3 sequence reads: CASSLGTRTGDGYTF. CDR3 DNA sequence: TGTGCCAGCAGCTTGGGGACTCGGACAGGGGATGGCTACACCTTC.

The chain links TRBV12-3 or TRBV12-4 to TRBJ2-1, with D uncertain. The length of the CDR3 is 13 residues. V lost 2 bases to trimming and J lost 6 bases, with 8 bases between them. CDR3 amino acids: CASSLFSPNEQFF. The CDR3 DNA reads TGTGCCAGCAGTTTATTCAGTCCCAATGAGCAGTTCTTC.

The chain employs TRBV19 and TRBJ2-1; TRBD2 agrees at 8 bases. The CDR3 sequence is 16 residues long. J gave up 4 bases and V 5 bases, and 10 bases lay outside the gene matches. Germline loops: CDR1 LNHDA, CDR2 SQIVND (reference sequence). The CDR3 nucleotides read TGTGCCAGTAGTGTTAGCGGGAAATCCCTATACAATGAGCAGTTCTTC. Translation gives CASSVSGKSLYNEQFF. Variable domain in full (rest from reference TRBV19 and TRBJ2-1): DGGITQSPKYLFRKEGQNVTLSCEQNLNHDAMYWYRQDPGQGLRLIYYSQIVNDFQKGDIAEGYSVSREKKESFPLTVTSAQKNPTAFYLCASSVSGKSLYNEQFFGPGTRLTVL.

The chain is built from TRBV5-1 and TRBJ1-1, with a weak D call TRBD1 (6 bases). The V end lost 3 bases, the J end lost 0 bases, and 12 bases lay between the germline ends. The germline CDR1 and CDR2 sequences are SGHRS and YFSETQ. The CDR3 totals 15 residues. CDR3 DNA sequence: TGCGCCAGCAGCTGGGGGCCCGGGTTGAACACTGAAGCTTTCTTT. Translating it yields CASSWGPGLNTEAFF.

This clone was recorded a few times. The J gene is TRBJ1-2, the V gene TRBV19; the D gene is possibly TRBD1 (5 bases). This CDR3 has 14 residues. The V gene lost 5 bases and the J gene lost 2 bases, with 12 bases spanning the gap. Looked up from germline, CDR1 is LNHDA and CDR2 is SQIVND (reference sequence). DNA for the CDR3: TGTGCCAGTAGTCCCTGGACAAGCAACTATGGCTACACCTTC. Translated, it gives CASSPWTSNYGYTF.

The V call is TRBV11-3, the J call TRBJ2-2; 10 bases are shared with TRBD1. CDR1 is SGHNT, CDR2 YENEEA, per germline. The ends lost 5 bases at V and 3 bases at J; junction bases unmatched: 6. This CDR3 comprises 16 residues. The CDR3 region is CASSPGQGGYTGELFF. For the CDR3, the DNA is TGTGCCAGCAGCCCAGGACAGGGGGGGTACACCGGGGAGCTGTTTTTT.

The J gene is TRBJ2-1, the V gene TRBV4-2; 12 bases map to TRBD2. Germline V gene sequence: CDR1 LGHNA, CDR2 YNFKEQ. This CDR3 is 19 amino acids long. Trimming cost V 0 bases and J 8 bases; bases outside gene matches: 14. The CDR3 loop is CASSQDNGLATSGRDEQFF. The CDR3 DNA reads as TGTGCCAGCAGCCAAGATAACGGTCTGGCGACTAGCGGGAGAGATGAGCAGTTCTTC.

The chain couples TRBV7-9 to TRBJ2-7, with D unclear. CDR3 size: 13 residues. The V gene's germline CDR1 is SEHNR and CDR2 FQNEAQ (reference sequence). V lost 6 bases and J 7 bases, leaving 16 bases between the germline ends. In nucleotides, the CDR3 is TGTGCCAGCAGTCCCGTAGGCTCTTTTGAGCAGTACTTC. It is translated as CASSPVGSFEQYF.

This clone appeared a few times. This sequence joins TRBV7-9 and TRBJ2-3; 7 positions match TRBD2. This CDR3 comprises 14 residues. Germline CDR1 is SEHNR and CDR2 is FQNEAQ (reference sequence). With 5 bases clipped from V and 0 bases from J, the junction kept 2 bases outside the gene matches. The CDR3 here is CASSRSGSTDTQYF. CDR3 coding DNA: TGTGCCAGCAGCCGTAGCGGGAGCACAGATACGCAGTATTTT.

The CDR3 region has the DNA TGTGCCAGCACGAGCCCCTGGGGGGAGCTGTTTTTT. Translated: CASTSPWGELFF. The V gene is TRBV2, the J gene TRBJ2-2; D gene unclear. CDR1 SNHLY and CDR2 FYNNEI come from the germline V gene. The CDR3 totals 12 residues. The V end lost 7 bases, the J end lost 8 bases, and 11 bases lay between the germline ends.

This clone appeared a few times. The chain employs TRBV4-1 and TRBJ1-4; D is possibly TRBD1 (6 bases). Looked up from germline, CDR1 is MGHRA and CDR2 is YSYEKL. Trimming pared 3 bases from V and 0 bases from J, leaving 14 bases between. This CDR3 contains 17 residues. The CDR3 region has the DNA TGCGCCAGCAGCCACCGGACAGTCCTTGCAACTAATGAAAAACTGTTTTTT. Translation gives CASSHRTVLATNEKLFF.

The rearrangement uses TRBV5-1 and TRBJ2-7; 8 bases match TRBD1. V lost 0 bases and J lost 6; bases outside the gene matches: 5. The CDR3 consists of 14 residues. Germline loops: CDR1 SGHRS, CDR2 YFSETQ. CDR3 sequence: CASSLGQGRREQYF. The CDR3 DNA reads TGCGCCAGCAGCTTGGGACAGGGGAGGCGCGAGCAGTACTTC.

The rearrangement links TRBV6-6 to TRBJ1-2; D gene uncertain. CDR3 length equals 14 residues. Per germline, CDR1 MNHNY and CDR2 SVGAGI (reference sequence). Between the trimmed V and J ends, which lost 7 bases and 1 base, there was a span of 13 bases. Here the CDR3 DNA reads TGTGCCAGCATCCCCGGTAGGCTTAACTATGGCTACACCTTC. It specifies CASIPGRLNYGYTF.

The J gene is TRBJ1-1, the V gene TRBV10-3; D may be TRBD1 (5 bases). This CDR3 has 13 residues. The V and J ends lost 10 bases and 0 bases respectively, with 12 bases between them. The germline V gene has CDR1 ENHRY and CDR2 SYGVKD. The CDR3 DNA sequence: TGTGCCACAGGGATGGGGATGAACACTGAAGCTTTCTTT. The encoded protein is CATGMGMNTEAFF.

The CDR3 coding sequence is TGCGCCAGCAACCCCCCCAGGGAGCGTAACTATAGCAATCAGCCCCAGCATTTT. Translated, it gives CASNPPRERNYSNQPQHF. The chain joins TRBV10-1 to TRBJ1-5; the D gene is possibly TRBD1 (5 bases). V was trimmed by 7 bases and J by 0 bases, leaving 22 bases between them. Germline CDR1 is WNHNN and CDR2 is SYGVQD (reference sequence). The CDR3 length is 18 residues.

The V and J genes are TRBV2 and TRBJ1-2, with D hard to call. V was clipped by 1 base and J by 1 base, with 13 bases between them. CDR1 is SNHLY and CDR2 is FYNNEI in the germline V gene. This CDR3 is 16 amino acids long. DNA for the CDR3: TGTGCCAGCAGTGAAGGTTTCGCACCGATTAACTATGGCTACACCTTC. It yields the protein CASSEGFAPINYGYTF.

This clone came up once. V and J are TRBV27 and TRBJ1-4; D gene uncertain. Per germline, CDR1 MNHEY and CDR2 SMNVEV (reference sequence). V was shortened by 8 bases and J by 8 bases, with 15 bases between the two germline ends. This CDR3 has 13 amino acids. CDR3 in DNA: TGTGCCAGCTCCCCGAGGGTGTGGGAAAAACTGTTTTTT. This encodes CASSPRVWEKLFF.

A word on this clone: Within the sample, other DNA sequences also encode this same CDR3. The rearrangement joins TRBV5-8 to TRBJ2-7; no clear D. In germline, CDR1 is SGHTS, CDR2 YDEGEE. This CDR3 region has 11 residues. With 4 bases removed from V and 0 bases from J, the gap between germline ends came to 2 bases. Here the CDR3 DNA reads TGTGCCAGCAGCCCCTCCTACGAGCAGTACTTC. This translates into CASSPSYEQYF.

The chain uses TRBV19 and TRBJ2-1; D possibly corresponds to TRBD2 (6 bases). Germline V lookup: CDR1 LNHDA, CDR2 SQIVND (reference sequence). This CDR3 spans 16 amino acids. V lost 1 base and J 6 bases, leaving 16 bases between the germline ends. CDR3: CASSIVRGFESNEQFF. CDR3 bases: TGTGCCAGTAGTATAGTGCGGGGTTTTGAGTCCAATGAGCAGTTCTTC.

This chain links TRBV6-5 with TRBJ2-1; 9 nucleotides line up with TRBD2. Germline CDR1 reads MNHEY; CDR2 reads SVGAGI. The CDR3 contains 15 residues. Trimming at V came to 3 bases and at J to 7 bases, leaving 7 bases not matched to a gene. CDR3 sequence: CASSYMTSGRNEQFF. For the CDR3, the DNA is TGTGCCAGCAGTTATATGACTAGCGGACGGAATGAGCAGTTCTTC.

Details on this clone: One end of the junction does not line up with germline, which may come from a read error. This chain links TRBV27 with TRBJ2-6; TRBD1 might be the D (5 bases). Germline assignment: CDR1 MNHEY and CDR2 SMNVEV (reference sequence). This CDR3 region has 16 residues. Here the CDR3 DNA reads TGTGCCAGCCGTTTCGCCAGGGACTCTGGGGCCAACGTCCTGACTTTC. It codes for CASRFARDSGANVLTF.

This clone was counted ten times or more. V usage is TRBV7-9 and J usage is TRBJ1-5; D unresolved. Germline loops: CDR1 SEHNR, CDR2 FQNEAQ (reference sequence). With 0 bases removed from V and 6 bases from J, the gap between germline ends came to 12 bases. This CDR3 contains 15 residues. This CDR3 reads CASSLAGSLGQPQHF. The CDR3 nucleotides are TGTGCCAGCAGCTTAGCGGGCAGCCTGGGTCAGCCCCAGCATTTT.